This is a list of T cell receptor beta chains from one sample in a study of T cells in Graves' hyperthyroidism and ophthalmopathy. TCRdb reprocessed the multiplex PCR reads via MiXCR and lists one record per CDR3 protein. The profile shows 560,000 or so distinct CDR3 sequences, about 20% of them singletons. The sequenced sample consisted of blood. These TCRs come from a man aged 35 to 55 with Graves' ophthalmopathy. CDR3s include the opening cysteine and the closing phenylalanine or tryptophan. D genes are given only for firm matches. Size values are once, few and many counts, or a class for expanded clones, and some rows have none.

TRBJ2-2,TRBV7-3,TRBD2,many,CASSFPVTSVGNTGELFF,TGTGCCAGCAGCTTCCCCGTAACTAGCGTCGGGAACACCGGGGAGCTGTTTTTT
TRBJ2-5,TRBV9,TRBD2,few,CASSVFPAGDQETQYF,TGTGCCAGCAGCGTGTTCCCAGCGGGGGACCAAGAGACCCAGTACTTC
TRBJ1-2,TRBV3-1,-,many,CASSQVAGDYGYTF,TGTGCCAGCAGCCAAGTCGCAGGGGACTATGGCTACACCTTC
TRBJ2-3,TRBV20-1,-,many,CSALTGHSASTDTQYF,TGCAGTGCTCTTACGGGGCATAGTGCTAGCACAGATACGCAGTATTTT
TRBJ2-7,TRBV4-1,-,few,CASSSGVDSYEQYF,TGCGCCAGCAGCTCGGGGGTGGACTCCTACGAGCAGTACTTC
TRBJ2-5,TRBV11-2,TRBD2,many,CASSLSAGGQETQYF,TGTGCCAGCAGCTTATCAGCGGGAGGACAAGAGACCCAGTACTTC
TRBJ2-1,TRBV20-1,TRBD1,-,CSVIPFPPGQAYNEQFF,TGCAGTGTCATCCCTTTTCCGCCGGGACAGGCCTACAATGAGCAGTTCTTC
TRBJ1-3,TRBV11-2,-,-,CASSFANTIYF,TGTGCCAGCAGCTTCGCGAACACCATATATTTT
TRBJ1-4,TRBV3-1,-,many,CASSLKVSGEKLFF,TGTGCCAGCAGCCTCAAAGTAAGCGGTGAAAAACTGTTTTTT
TRBJ1-5,TRBV6-1,-,-,CASGQIQPQHF,TGTGCCAGCGGGCAGATTCAGCCCCAGCATTTT
TRBJ1-1,TRBV2,-,many,CASSEDAPAEAFF,TGTGCCAGCAGTGAAGATGCCCCCGCTGAAGCTTTCTTT
TRBJ2-1,TRBV11-1,TRBD2,many,CASSLLAGRGNEQFF,TGTGCCAGCAGTTTACTAGCGGGAAGGGGCAATGAGCAGTTCTTC
TRBJ1-1,TRBV11-2,-,many,CASSLDYVEAFF,TGTGCCAGCAGCTTAGATTATGTTGAAGCTTTCTTT
TRBJ1-4,TRBV29-1,-,-,CSAEGRANEKLFF,TGCAGCGCGGAAGGCAGGGCTAATGAAAAACTGTTTTTT
TRBJ2-3,TRBV29-1,-,-,CSVEVLTDTQYF,TGCAGCGTTGAAGTACTCACAGATACGCAGTATTTT
TRBJ2-3,TRBV6-1,TRBD2,-,CAIHPGGSTDTQYF,TGTGCCATTCACCCGGGGGGGAGCACAGATACGCAGTATTTT
TRBJ2-7,TRBV5-1,-,few,CASSLTAGAVYEQYF,TGCGCCAGCAGCTTAACCGCGGGGGCCGTATACGAGCAGTACTTC
TRBJ2-2,TRBV19,TRBD1,-,CASGRQGSGELFF,TGTGCCAGTGGACGACAGGGATCCGGGGAGCTGTTTTTT
TRBJ2-3,TRBV5-5,-,-,CASSFLAANTDTQYF,TGTGCCAGCAGCTTCTTAGCGGCCAACACAGATACGCAGTATTTT
TRBJ1-2,TRBV29-1,-,-,CSPTGQLSLGYTF,TGCAGCCCAACCGGGCAGCTTTCGCTGGGCTACACCTTC
TRBJ2-2,TRBV28,-,-,CASRPAVGDTGELFF,TGTGCCAGCAGGCCTGCGGTCGGGGACACCGGGGAGCTGTTTTTT
TRBJ2-7,TRBV28,TRBD2,many,CASSLWNVGGSSYEQYF,TGTGCCAGCAGTTTATGGAACGTGGGAGGGTCCTCCTACGAGCAGTACTTC
TRBJ2-1,TRBV3-1,-,few,CASSQDGDSPYNEQFF,TGTGCCAGCAGCCAAGATGGGGACTCGCCCTACAATGAGCAGTTCTTC
TRBJ2-2,TRBV6-1,-,-,CASSDPPHRELFF,TGTGCCAGCAGTGACCCACCCCACCGGGAGCTGTTTTTT
TRBJ2-5,TRBV9,-,-,CASSVGAGAGRKTQYF,TGTGCCAGCAGCGTGGGGGCTGGGGCGGGACGGAAGACCCAGTACTTC
TRBJ2-7,TRBV5-5,-,-,CASSPRVVYEQYF,TGTGCCAGCAGCCCCCGGGTCGTATACGAGCAGTACTTC
TRBJ1-6,TRBV20-1,-,-,CSARGQAYNSPLHF,TGCAGTGCTAGAGGACAGGCTTACAATTCACCCCTCCACTTT
TRBJ2-3,TRBV7-2,TRBD2,many,CASSPLAGSGDTQYF,TGTGCCAGCAGCCCTCTAGCGGGATCTGGAGATACGCAGTATTTT
TRBJ1-1,TRBV28,-,many,CAHRASPNTEAFF,TGTGCCCACAGGGCGAGCCCGAACACTGAAGCTTTCTTT
TRBJ2-4,TRBV4-1,TRBD2,-,CASSQEIAGGGNIQYF,TGCGCCAGCAGCCAAGAGATAGCGGGGGGCGGAAACATTCAGTACTTC
TRBJ1-2,TRBV28,-,few,CAISANYGYTF,TGTGCCATCTCGGCGAACTATGGCTACACCTTC
TRBJ2-1,TRBV6-5,TRBD2,few,CASSYGSGLVPNEQFF,TGTGCCAGCAGTTATGGATCGGGACTAGTCCCTAATGAGCAGTTCTTC
TRBJ2-6,TRBV2,-,few,CASTQEGAGANVLTF,TGTGCCAGCACCCAGGAGGGGGCCGGGGCCAACGTCCTGACTTTC
TRBJ2-1,TRBV7-2,TRBD2,many,CASSFSGLASYNEQFF,TGTGCCAGCAGCTTCTCGGGACTAGCGAGCTACAATGAGCAGTTCTTC
TRBJ2-7,TRBV6-2/TRBV6-3,-,many,CASSYSTKASYEQYF,TGTGCCAGCAGTTACTCCACGAAAGCTTCCTACGAGCAGTACTTC
TRBJ2-7,TRBV20-1,TRBD2,few,CSARDRAGGGPGSYYEQYF,TGCAGTGCTAGAGATCGCGCGGGAGGGGGACCCGGTTCTTACTACGAGCAGTACTTC
TRBJ1-1,TRBV5-1,-,few,CASSLIEAFF,TGCGCCAGCAGCTTGATTGAAGCTTTCTTT
TRBJ1-1,TRBV5-1,-,few,CASSSFWNTEAFF,TGCGCCAGCAGTTCTTTCTGGAACACTGAAGCTTTCTTT
TRBJ2-1,TRBV12-3/TRBV12-4,TRBD2,many,CASSPTSGGYNEQFF,TGTGCCAGCAGCCCTACTAGCGGGGGTTACAATGAGCAGTTCTTC
TRBJ2-3,TRBV20-1,TRBD2,-,CSATRNLAVHTDTQYF,TGCAGTGCAACAAGAAATCTAGCGGTGCACACAGATACGCAGTATTTT
TRBJ1-1,TRBV3-1,-,many,CASSQWEDEAFF,TGTGCCAGCAGCCAATGGGAGGATGAAGCTTTCTTT
TRBJ1-2,TRBV28,-,-,CASSSPSQGLEGYTF,TGTGCCAGCAGTTCTCCTTCTCAGGGATTGGAGGGCTACACCTTC
TRBJ1-5,TRBV12-3/TRBV12-4,-,few,CASSFSRLSQPQHF,TGTGCCAGCAGTTTTTCTCGTCTTTCTCAGCCCCAGCATTTT
TRBJ1-5,TRBV6-1,TRBD1,many,CASSAGTGANQPQHF,TGTGCCAGCAGTGCAGGGACAGGGGCAAATCAGCCCCAGCATTTT
TRBJ2-5,TRBV28,-,many,CASSFDLMKTQYF,TGTGCCAGCAGTTTTGACTTGATGAAGACCCAGTACTTC
TRBJ2-5,TRBV12-3/TRBV12-4,-,many,CASSWGGPQETQYF,TGTGCCAGCAGTTGGGGGGGGCCTCAAGAGACCCAGTACTTC
TRBJ2-1,TRBV12-3/TRBV12-4,-,-,CASSFRADSYNEQFF,TGTGCCAGCAGTTTTCGGGCGGACTCCTACAATGAGCAGTTCTTC
TRBJ2-7,TRBV9,TRBD1,-,CASSTRGDRGAEQYF,TGTGCCAGCAGCACACGAGGGGACAGAGGTGCCGAGCAGTACTTC
TRBJ1-4,TRBV6-1,TRBD1,many,CASSLRQGNEKLFF,TGTGCCAGCAGTCTACGACAGGGGAATGAAAAACTGTTTTTT
TRBJ1-5,TRBV10-3,-,many,CAISGDHNQPQHF,TGTGCCATCAGTGGGGACCATAATCAGCCCCAGCATTTT
TRBJ1-1,TRBV27,-,few,CASSFGREIEAFF,TGTGCCAGCAGTTTCGGACGGGAAATTGAAGCTTTCTTT
TRBJ2-7,TRBV9,-,-,CASSTGGSGSSYEQYF,TGTGCCAGCAGCACAGGGGGTAGCGGGAGCTCCTACGAGCAGTACTTC
TRBJ1-1,TRBV3-1,-,many,CASSQLSGSQAFF,TGTGCCAGCAGCCAGTTATCAGGGAGCCAAGCTTTCTTT
TRBJ1-5,TRBV12-3/TRBV12-4,TRBD1,few,CASKPSGGSNQPQHF,TGTGCCAGCAAACCTTCAGGGGGCAGTAATCAGCCCCAGCATTTT
TRBJ2-7,TRBV2,TRBD2,-,CASSDRLAAPSGEQYF,TGTGCCAGCAGTGATCGGCTAGCGGCCCCTTCGGGCGAGCAGTACTTC
TRBJ2-5,TRBV5-1,-,many,CASSRQLQETQYF,TGCGCCAGCAGCCGGCAGCTACAAGAGACCCAGTACTTC
TRBJ1-4,TRBV20-1,-,-,CSARIRNEKLFF,TGCAGTGCTAGAATTCGAAATGAAAAACTGTTTTTT
TRBJ2-5,TRBV12-3/TRBV12-4,TRBD2,-,CASSRRLAGGMGETQYF,TGTGCCAGCAGTCGGAGGCTAGCGGGAGGAATGGGAGAGACCCAGTACTTC
TRBJ2-3,TRBV9,TRBD2,few,CASSEGIGAGGTDTQYF,TGTGCCAGCAGCGAGGGGATCGGAGCGGGGGGCACAGATACGCAGTATTTT